Given below is one TCR beta chain in context. The antigen it binds to is not known. Per-base quality was not reported, and no clone a single base away is much larger than it. This specimen comes from a study of blood T cell repertoires in COVID-19 (dated by TCRdb to the early 2020s). General notes on the study: Samples from collaborators originated in the United States, Italy and Spain and spanned both the acute and convalescent phases of COVID-19. The repertoires were made available in a free public database intended to serve as a resource for research on the immune response to SARS-CoV-2. The prospective study material was composed of cDNA or gDNA derived from T cells, B-cell-depleted T cells, or PBMCs. Where HLA class I and class II types were available, the types were taken from metadata supplied by the sample provider, not from assay-based typing. Nearly every sample came with metadata listing a de-identified subject ID, COVID-19 status, age in years and sex. The samples were drawn from the first 160 participants of the ongoing ImmuneRACE study and from 950 to 1,500 subjects provided by 6 global collaborators. Deeply sampled blood TCRbeta repertoires from subjects exposed to, actively infected with, or recovered from COVID-19 were included in the dataset.

On the study overall, not on this receptor specifically: Clinical and demographic metadata were provided uncurated, with the amount varying by source and participant.

The germline V gene (reference sequence) gives CDR1 as LNHDA and CDR2 as SQIVND. The CDR3 runs 13 amino acids, cysteine and phenylalanine included. The CDR3 DNA has 39 bases and is translated from base 1. V is pared back by 3 bases and J by 1 base, with 5 bases lying between the germline termini. Each collaborating institution followed its own protocols to collect whole blood in K2EDTA tubes. Collaborator samples were shipped for TCRbeta analysis as frozen whole blood, isolated PBMCs, or DNA extracted from either sample type. TCRbeta CDR3 regions were amplified from genomic DNA by means of the immunoSEQ Assay, a bias-controlled multiplex PCR. The paper's data handling went like this. Nucleated cell counts per sample were estimated from amplification of reference gene primers within the assay. Sequence reads were collapsed and filtered to measure the absolute abundance of every unique TCRbeta CDR3 rearrangement. Productive Simpson clonality was computed per sample as the square root of Simpson's diversity index over productive rearrangements. Entries here come from immuneACCESS through TCRdb and include only in-frame sequences with V and J called. Some clones fail to appear in such tables; in the studies checked, an unresolved V gene covers under half of the shortfall, and the cause of the remainder is unknown. V, J and clone size derive from that table, while D and trimming were established from the DNA sequence. Across this sample there are fewer than 90,000 clones, with roughly 82% seen only once. The top ten clonotypes cover 11% of the sample.

The sample consisted of peripheral blood. The rearrangement joined TRBV19 to TRBJ2-3; no confident D gene assignment can be made. This sequence originates from a man in his fifties with acute or convalescent COVID-19. The nucleotides are TGTGCCAGTAGTATTGCGGGCACAGATACGCAGTATTTT. It translates to CASSIAGTDTQYF.